This T cell receptor beta chain was sequenced during a study of blood T cells in healthy people across ages. The germline V gene encodes CDR1 SGHTA and CDR2 FQGTGA. V shed 5 bases, J shed 5 bases, and the junction held 7 bases outside the gene matches. The CDR3 covers 14 residues. Through a sample-barcoded 5' primer and a J-beta primer mix, a second PCR was run for about 6 to 11 cycles. Each CDR3 protein is one row after TCRdb ran MiXCR on the 5' RACE reads. The sample holds roughly 1.6 million distinct CDR3 sequences; 34% are singletons and the top ten take 10% to 12%. Isolated PBMCs totaled at least 7 million in each sample. In its sample, this clonotype was seen a few times.

The chain has TRBV7-3 and TRBJ2-5; 8 nucleotides line up with TRBD1. The sequenced sample consisted of blood. This receptor was taken from a woman aged 25-40 years in good health. The CDR3 is CASSQDREDETQYF. CDR3 DNA sequence: TGTGCCAGCAGCCAGGACAGGGAAGATGAGACCCAGTACTTC.